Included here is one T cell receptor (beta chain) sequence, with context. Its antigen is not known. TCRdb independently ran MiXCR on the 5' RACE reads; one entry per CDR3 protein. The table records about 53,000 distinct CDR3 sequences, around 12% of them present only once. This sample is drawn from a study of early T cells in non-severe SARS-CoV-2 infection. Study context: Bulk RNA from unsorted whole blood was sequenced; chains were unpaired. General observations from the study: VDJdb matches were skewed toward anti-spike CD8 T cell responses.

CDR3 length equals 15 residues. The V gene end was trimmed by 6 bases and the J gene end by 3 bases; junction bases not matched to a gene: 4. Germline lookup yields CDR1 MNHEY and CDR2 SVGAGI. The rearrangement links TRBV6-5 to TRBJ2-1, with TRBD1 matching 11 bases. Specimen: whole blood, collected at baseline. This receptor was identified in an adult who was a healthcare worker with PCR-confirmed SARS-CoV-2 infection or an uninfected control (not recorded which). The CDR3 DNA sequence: TGTGCCAGCAGACCGGACAGGGGGCTCTACAATGAGCAGTTCTTC. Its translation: CASRPDRGLYNEQFF.